The sequence of this TCR beta chain was determined in a study of PD-1 blockade in mismatch repair-deficient tumors. At the level of the study: Patients had around 12 mismatch repair-deficient cancer types, all previously treated and progressing. Study results and limitations: After pembrolizumab, tumor-resident clones rose rapidly, then generally contracted before radiologic responses.

PCR or immunohistochemistry showed mismatch repair deficiency in every enrolled patient. TCR sequencing covered a few patients who responded to pembrolizumab. The CDR3 contains 16 residues. CDR1 and CDR2 (germline): SNHLY, FYNNEI. Trimming took 8 bases from V and 5 from J, leaving 22 bases between them. This clone is a singleton in its sample. The antigen is unknown. Generated by immunoSEQ multiplex PCR, the TCRdb table keeps only in-frame clones and is missing some. Among fewer than 45,000 clones, 70% to 90% were seen once, and the ten largest hold under 4%. The sequenced sample was peripheral blood, obtained about 81 weeks after starting pembrolizumab. This receptor was identified in an adult with mismatch repair-deficient cancer. The J gene is TRBJ2-1, the V gene TRBV2, with a weak D call TRBD1 (6 bases). CDR3 protein: CASLRNRDLTNNEQFF. CDR3 DNA: TGTGCCAGCTTACGAAACAGGGACCTTACCAACAATGAGCAGTTCTTC.